Listed here are 7 T cell receptor beta chains from one sample, sequenced in a study of T cell repertoires in cytomegalovirus infection. TCRdb ran MiXCR on the reads and lists one entry per CDR3 protein. Here the sample spans some 180,000 distinct CDR3 sequences, 8.5% to 10% being singletons. Sequencing used PBMCs. The receptors derive from a human donor in good health (CMV status not recorded). Some clones in this sample may be carry-over from other donors' samples.

The chain employs TRBV10-3 and TRBJ2-7; D is undetermined. Trimming took 7 bases from V and 2 from J, leaving 9 bases between them. Germline V CDR1 and CDR2: ENHRY, SYGVKD. CDR3 length: 12 residues. The CDR3 DNA reads TGTGCCATCAAAGACTCTGCCTACGAGCAGTACTTC. Its translation is CAIKDSAYEQYF.

This clonotype has at least ten counts. This chain's CDR3 is CASSQLNRENQPQHF. CDR3 sequence (DNA): TGCGCCAGCAGTCAATTGAACAGGGAGAATCAGCCCCAGCATTTT. The chain employs TRBV23-1 and TRBJ1-5; perhaps TRBD1 as D (6 bases). Being an ORF, TRBV23-1 has a function that is uncertain. Trimming shortened V by 1 base and J by 4 bases, and 11 bases separated the two germline ends. The CDR3 is 15 amino acids.

There are many counts of this clonotype. The chain couples TRBV7-2 to TRBJ1-2; D is unresolved. Between the trimmed V and J ends, which lost 2 bases and 3 bases, there was a span of 10 bases. The germline gives CDR1 SGHTA, CDR2 FQGNSA. This CDR3 region has 14 residues. Here the CDR3 DNA reads TGTGCCAGCAGCTTAACTGTACATGACTATGGCTACACCTTC. This gives the protein CASSLTVHDYGYTF.

This clonotype was recorded many times. The J gene is TRBJ2-7, the V gene TRBV7-3, with TRBD2 matching 7 bases. From germline, CDR1 is SGHTA and CDR2 FQGTGA. The CDR3 runs 14 residues. The V segment lost 0 bases and the J segment 6 bases; nucleotides outside the gene matches: 5. The CDR3 region has the DNA TGTGCCAGCAGCTTAACGGGTGGCGGGGGCGAGCAGTACTTC. Its translation: CASSLTGGGGEQYF.

This clonotype was seen at least ten times. This chain uses TRBV5-4 with TRBJ2-1; 9 bases fit TRBD2. Germline CDR1 and CDR2: SGHNT and YYREEE (reference sequence). The ends lost 0 bases at V and 8 bases at J; junction bases unmatched: 6. The CDR3 sequence is 15 residues long. CDR3 amino acids: CASSLAGAGGDEQFF. In nucleotides, the CDR3 is TGTGCCAGCAGCTTGGCCGGCGCGGGAGGGGATGAGCAGTTCTTC.

This clonotype was seen many times. The chain recombines TRBV7-2 with TRBJ1-2, with TRBD1 matching over 7 bases. The CDR3 has 13 residues. The junction had 8 bases not matched to a gene; V was cut back by 8 bases and J by 5 bases. Per germline, CDR1 SGHTA and CDR2 FQGNSA. CDR3 sequence (DNA): TGTGCCAGCTCTTCGGACAGGAAGTATGGCTACACCTTC. It codes for CASSSDRKYGYTF.

This clonotype has ten or more counts. The CDR3 here is CASSLDRAREQYF. The CDR3 DNA reads TGTGCCAGCAGCTTAGACCGGGCCAGGGAGCAGTACTTC. The chain recombines TRBV7-2 with TRBJ2-7; the D is unclear. Trimming took 1 base from V and 7 from J, leaving 11 bases between them. Germline CDR1 reads SGHTA; CDR2 reads FQGNSA. CDR3 length equals 13 residues.